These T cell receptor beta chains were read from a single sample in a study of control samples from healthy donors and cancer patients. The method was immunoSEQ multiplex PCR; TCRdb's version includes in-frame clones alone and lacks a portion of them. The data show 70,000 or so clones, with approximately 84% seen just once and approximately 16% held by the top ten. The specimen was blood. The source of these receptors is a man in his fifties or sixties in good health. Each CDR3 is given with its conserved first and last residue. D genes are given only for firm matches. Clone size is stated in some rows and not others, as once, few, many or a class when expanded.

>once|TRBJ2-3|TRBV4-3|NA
CASSQDRAGLTDTQYF
TGCGCCAGCAGCCAAGATCGGGCGGGCCTGACAGATACGCAGTATTTT
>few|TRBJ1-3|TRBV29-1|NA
CSVGKRNSGNTIYF
TGCAGCGTTGGGAAGCGCAACTCTGGAAACACCATATATTTT
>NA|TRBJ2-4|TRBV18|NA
CASSPPLSGAPAKNIQYF
TGTGCCAGCTCACCACCCCTCTCGGGGGCACCAGCCAAAAACATTCAGTACTTC
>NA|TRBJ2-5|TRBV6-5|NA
CASMGQAQTQYF
TGTGCCAGCATGGGTCAGGCTCAAACCCAGTACTTC
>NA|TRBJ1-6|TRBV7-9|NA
CASSLASEPLHF
TGTGCCAGCAGCTTAGCGAGTGAACCCCTCCACTTT
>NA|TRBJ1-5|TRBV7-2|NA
CASTRTGSNQPQHF
TGTGCCAGCACTCGCACAGGGAGCAATCAGCCCCAGCATTTT
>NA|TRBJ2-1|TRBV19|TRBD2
CASPQSGRIDNEQFF
TGTGCCAGTCCGCAGAGCGGGAGGATAGACAATGAGCAGTTCTTC
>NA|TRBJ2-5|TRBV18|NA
CASSSPNSEETQYF
TGTGCCAGCTCATCACCCAATTCAGAAGAGACCCAGTACTTC
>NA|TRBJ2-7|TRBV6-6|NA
CASSYGQGGYEQYF
TGTGCCAGCAGTTACGGGCAGGGGGGCTACGAGCAGTACTTC
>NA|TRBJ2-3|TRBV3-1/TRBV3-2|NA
CASSRDQTPDTQYF
TGTGCCAGCAGCCGGGACCAAACCCCAGATACGCAGTATTTT
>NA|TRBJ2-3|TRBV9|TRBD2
CASSPGTSDTDTQYF
TGTGCCAGCAGCCCAGGGACTAGCGACACAGATACGCAGTATTTT
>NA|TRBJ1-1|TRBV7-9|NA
CASSFPERNTEAFF
TGTGCCAGCAGCTTCCCCGAACGAAACACTGAAGCTTTCTTT
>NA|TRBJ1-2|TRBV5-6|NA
CASSDLIRGTGYGYTF
TGTGCCAGCAGCGATTTGATAAGGGGGACGGGCTATGGCTACACCTTC
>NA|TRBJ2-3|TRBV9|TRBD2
CASSEDLLAFPSTDTQYF
TGTGCCAGCAGCGAGGACTTACTAGCGTTCCCTAGCACAGATACGCAGTATTTT
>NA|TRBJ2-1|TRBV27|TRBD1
CASSFSTGGLSYNEQFF
TGTGCCAGCAGTTTTAGTACAGGGGGGTTATCCTACAATGAGCAGTTCTTC
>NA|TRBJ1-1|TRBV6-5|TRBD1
CASIEGAGGAFF
TGTGCCAGCATCGAGGGGGCGGGAGGCGCTTTCTTT
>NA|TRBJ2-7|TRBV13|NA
CASSLGERYEQYF
TGTGCCAGCAGCTTAGGCGAACGGTACGAGCAGTACTTC
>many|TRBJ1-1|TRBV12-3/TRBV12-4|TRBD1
CASSLHQGAGAFF
TGTGCCAGCAGTTTACATCAGGGGGCGGGGGCTTTCTTT
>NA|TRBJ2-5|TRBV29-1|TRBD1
CSVDKTGPGQETQYF
TGCAGCGTTGACAAGACAGGGCCTGGGCAAGAGACCCAGTACTTC
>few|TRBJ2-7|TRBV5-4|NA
CASSLNANGDEQYF
TGTGCCAGCAGCTTGAACGCCAACGGAGACGAGCAGTACTTC
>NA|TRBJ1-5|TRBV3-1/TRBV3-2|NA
CASSQDIAQPQHF
TGTGCCAGCAGCCAAGATATAGCTCAGCCCCAGCATTTT
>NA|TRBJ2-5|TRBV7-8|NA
CASSSKGLPGHQSETQYF
TGTGCCAGCAGTTCGAAGGGCCTACCGGGACATCAGTCAGAGACCCAGTACTTC
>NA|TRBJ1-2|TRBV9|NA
CASSKTDNYGYTF
TGTGCCAGCAGCAAAACCGATAACTATGGCTACACCTTC
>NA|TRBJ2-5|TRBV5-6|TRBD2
CASSGVGLAGVEETQYF
TGTGCCAGCAGCGGAGTGGGACTAGCGGGAGTGGAAGAGACCCAGTACTTC
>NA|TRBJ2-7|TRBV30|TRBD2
CAWSVSGRAPDYEQYF
TGTGCCTGGAGTGTTAGCGGGAGGGCCCCTGACTACGAGCAGTACTTC
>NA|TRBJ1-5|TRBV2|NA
CASRTEGDQPQHF
TGTGCCAGCAGGACAGAGGGAGATCAGCCCCAGCATTTT
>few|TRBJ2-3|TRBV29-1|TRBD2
CSVDSGLAGSTDTQYF
TGCAGCGTTGATTCTGGACTAGCCGGGAGCACAGATACGCAGTATTTT
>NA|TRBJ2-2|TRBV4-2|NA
CASSQVSPLGELFF
TGTGCCAGCAGCCAAGTAAGCCCACTCGGGGAGCTGTTTTTT
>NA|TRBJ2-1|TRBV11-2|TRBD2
CASSLGGTSNNEQFF
TGTGCCAGCAGCTTAGGGGGGACTAGTAACAATGAGCAGTTCTTC
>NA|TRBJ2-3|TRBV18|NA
CASSPLVSGIGTDTQYF
TGTGCCAGCTCACCACTGGTTAGCGGAATAGGCACAGATACGCAGTATTTT
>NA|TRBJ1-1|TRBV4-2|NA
CASSQGDSRTEAFF
TGTGCCAGCAGCCAAGGTGACAGCCGCACTGAAGCTTTCTTT